These 12 T cell receptor beta chains came from one sample sequenced in a study of T cells in Graves' hyperthyroidism and ophthalmopathy. The source material, RNA transcripts, was used to amplify TCR beta CDR3 regions. The HTBI primer set was used in a first-round RT-PCR of the TCR CDR3. Each CDR3 protein is one row after TCRdb ran MiXCR on the multiplex PCR reads. The sample includes around 660,000 distinct CDR3 sequences, 45% of them seen just once. The sample comprised peripheral blood or thyroid tissue (not recorded which). These receptors were collected from an adult man with Graves' disease, either hyperthyroidism or ophthalmopathy (not recorded which).

The J gene is TRBJ1-5, the V gene TRBV6-5; a weak D match, TRBD1 (5 bases). The germline CDR1 and CDR2 sequences are MNHEY and SVGAGI. Trimming removed 2 bases from V and 2 bases from J, with 10 bases in between. The CDR3 extends over 15 amino acids. CDR3 loop: CASSYGATGNQPQHF. The CDR3 nucleotides read TGTGCCAGCAGTTACGGGGCAACTGGCAATCAGCCCCAGCATTTT.

About this clonotype itself: The final CDR3 position lacks the conserved phenylalanine or tryptophan, pointing to a likely read error. This sequence joins TRBV6-1 and TRBJ1-5; no clear D. CDR1 MNHNS and CDR2 SASEGT come from the germline V gene. Trimming took 5 bases from V and 11 from J, leaving 13 bases between them. The CDR3 has 12 amino acids. Here the CDR3 DNA reads TGTGCCAGCAGTTTAGTCGGGGAGACCCAGCATCTT. Protein: CASSLVGETQHL.

This clonotype has more than one count but fewer than ten. The chain is built from TRBV5-5 and TRBJ1-1; 10 nucleotides line up with TRBD1. Unmatched junction bases numbered 4, after V lost 1 base and J lost 4 bases. CDR1 SGHKS and CDR2 YYEKEE come from the germline V gene (reference sequence). CDR3 length equals 15 residues. The CDR3 sequence is CASSLQTGGFTEAFF. CDR3 DNA sequence: TGTGCCAGCAGCTTGCAGACAGGGGGCTTCACTGAAGCTTTCTTT.

This clonotype was picked up a small number of times. V and J are TRBV12-3 or TRBV12-4 and TRBJ1-2, with TRBD1 matching 7 bases. This CDR3 region has 15 residues. V shed 3 bases, J shed 2 bases, and the junction held 6 bases outside the gene matches. The CDR3 region is CASSFTGVGNYGYTF. CDR3 sequence (DNA): TGTGCCAGCAGTTTCACAGGGGTGGGAAACTATGGCTACACCTTC.

The chain uses TRBV14 and TRBJ2-5, with D maybe TRBD1 (5 bases). CDR3 length equals 14 residues. Trimming shortened V by 2 bases and J by 2 bases, and 9 bases separated the two germline ends. The germline CDR1 and CDR2 sequences are SGHDN and FVKESK. This CDR3 reads CASSQKTEQETQYF. The DNA of the CDR3 is TGTGCCAGCAGCCAAAAGACAGAGCAAGAGACCCAGTACTTC. Complete variable domain (other parts from reference TRBV14 and TRBJ2-5): EAGVTQFPSHSVIEKGQTVTLRCDPISGHDNLYWYRRVMGKEIKFLLHFVKESKQDESGMPNNRFLAERTGGTYSTLKVQPAELEDSGVYFCASSQKTEQETQYFGPGTRLLVL.

This chain connects TRBV29-1 to TRBJ1-2; TRBD1 is a possible D gene (5 bases). The V and J ends lost 4 bases and 8 bases respectively, with 11 bases between them. This CDR3 is built from 11 residues. Germline CDR1 SQVTM, CDR2 ANQGSEA. DNA for the CDR3: TGCAGCGTTGTATGGCGGGGGGGCTACACCTTC. Its translation: CSVVWRGGYTF.

The chain recombines TRBV7-6 with TRBJ2-5; TRBD1 might be the D (6 bases). Trimming removed 5 bases at V and 4 bases at J, with 20 bases between. Germline CDR1 reads SGHVS; CDR2 reads FNYEAQ. There are 16 residues in the CDR3. The CDR3 sequence is CASSPPGQPLRETQYF. The CDR3 nucleotides are TGTGCCAGCAGCCCTCCGGGACAACCCCTTCGAGAGACCCAGTACTTC.

V and J are TRBV24-1 and TRBJ2-2; 9 bases align to TRBD1. J was trimmed by 2 bases and V by 1 base; bases with no gene match: 13. Germline-derived CDR1 and CDR2 are KGHDR and SFDVKD. The CDR3 has 20 residues. The CDR3 nucleotides read TGTGCCACCAGTGATTTACCTCGCGGACAGGGGCCTCGAAACACCGGGGAGCTGTTTTTT. Translated, it gives CATSDLPRGQGPRNTGELFF.

This clonotype occurred many times. The J gene is TRBJ2-7, the V gene TRBV7-6; TRBD2 aligns across 11 bases. In germline, CDR1 is SGHVS, CDR2 FNYEAQ. After removal of 1 base from V and 9 bases from J, the junction contained 5 bases not matched to a gene. This CDR3 spans 14 amino acids. The CDR3 sequence: CASSLGASGRWQYF. The CDR3, as DNA: TGTGCCAGCAGCTTAGGGGCTAGCGGGAGGTGGCAGTACTTC.

This clonotype was detected ten times or more. The chain recombines TRBV25-1 with TRBJ1-4; TRBD1 is a possible D gene (5 bases). CDR3 size: 13 residues. The V end was cut by 6 bases, the J end by 8 bases, with 13 bases between. Germline CDR1 and CDR2: MGHDK and SYGVNS. The CDR3 DNA is TGTGCCAGCAGCGGTTCCTGGGGCGAAAAACTGTTTTTT. Its translation: CASSGSWGEKLFF.

This clonotype was seen only a few times. V is TRBV12-3 or TRBV12-4 and J is TRBJ1-1, with D hard to call. V was trimmed by 2 bases and J by 5 bases, leaving 12 bases between them. There are 14 residues in the CDR3. The CDR3 region has the DNA TGTGCCAGCAGTTTATCAGCGGTGGGGACTGAAGCTTTCTTT. This sequence encodes CASSLSAVGTEAFF.

This clonotype was counted between two and nine times. The genes are TRBV27 and TRBJ1-5; D may be TRBD1 (5 bases). Trimming pared 6 bases from V and 7 bases from J, leaving 16 bases between. The germline CDR1 and CDR2 sequences are MNHEY and SMNVEV (reference sequence). This CDR3 has 14 residues. CDR3 sequence reads: CASSADPRDQPQHF. The CDR3 DNA follows: TGTGCCAGCAGCGCAGACCCCCGGGACCAGCCCCAGCATTTT.